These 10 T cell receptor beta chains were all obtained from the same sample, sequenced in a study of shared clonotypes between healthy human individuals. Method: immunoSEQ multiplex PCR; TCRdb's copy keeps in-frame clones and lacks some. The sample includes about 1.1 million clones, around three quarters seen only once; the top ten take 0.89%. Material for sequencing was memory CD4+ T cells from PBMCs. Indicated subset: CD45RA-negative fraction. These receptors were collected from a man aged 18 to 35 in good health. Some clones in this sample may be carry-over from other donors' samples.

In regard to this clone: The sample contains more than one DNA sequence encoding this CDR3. The CDR3 loop reads CASSLAEGDTQYF. The CDR3 bases are TGTGCCAGCAGCTTAGCGGAGGGAGATACGCAGTATTTT. This chain links TRBV7-9 with TRBJ2-3, with a tentative D call TRBD2 (6 bases). This CDR3 comprises 13 residues. Germline CDR1 SEHNR, CDR2 FQNEAQ (reference sequence). Trimming cost V 0 bases and J 5 bases, with 6 bases left between them.

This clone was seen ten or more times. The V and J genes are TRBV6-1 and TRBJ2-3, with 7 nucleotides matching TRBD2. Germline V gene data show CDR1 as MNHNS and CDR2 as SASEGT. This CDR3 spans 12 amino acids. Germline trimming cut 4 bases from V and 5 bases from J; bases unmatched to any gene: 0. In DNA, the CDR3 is TGTGCCAGCAGTGGGACTAGAGATACGCAGTATTTT. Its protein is CASSGTRDTQYF.

In DNA form, the CDR3 reads TGTGCCAGCAGCGCTCCCACCGGGGGAGATACGCAGTATTTT. The encoded protein is CASSAPTGGDTQYF. The chain uses TRBV9 and TRBJ2-3; the D gene is possibly TRBD2 (6 bases). V was cut by 3 bases and J by 5 bases, with 13 bases left in between. This CDR3 has 14 amino acids. In germline, CDR1 is SGDLS, CDR2 YYNGEE.

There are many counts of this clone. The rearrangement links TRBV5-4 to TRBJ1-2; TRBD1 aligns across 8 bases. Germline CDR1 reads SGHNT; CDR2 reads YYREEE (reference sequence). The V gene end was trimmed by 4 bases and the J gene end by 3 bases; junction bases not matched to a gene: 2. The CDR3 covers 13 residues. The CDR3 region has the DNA TGTGCCAGCAGCCCGACAGGGGACTATGGCTACACCTTC. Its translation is CASSPTGDYGYTF.

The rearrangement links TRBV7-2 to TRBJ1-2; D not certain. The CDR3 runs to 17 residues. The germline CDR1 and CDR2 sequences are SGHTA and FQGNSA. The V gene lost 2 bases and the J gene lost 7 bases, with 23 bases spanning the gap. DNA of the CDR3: TGTGCCAGCAGCTTAACCCAACTCGGCCCCCTTTCGAGTGGCTACACCTTC. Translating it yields CASSLTQLGPLSSGYTF.

DNA of the CDR3: TGTGCCAGCAGCCCCTTAAGGGGTTGGAACACTGAAGCTTTCTTT. This translates into CASSPLRGWNTEAFF. The V call is TRBV28, the J call TRBJ1-1; weak D call: TRBD1 (5 bases). Trimming took off 6 bases at V and 1 base at J, with 15 bases between the two ends. Germline assignment: CDR1 MDHEN and CDR2 SYDVKM. This CDR3 has 15 residues.

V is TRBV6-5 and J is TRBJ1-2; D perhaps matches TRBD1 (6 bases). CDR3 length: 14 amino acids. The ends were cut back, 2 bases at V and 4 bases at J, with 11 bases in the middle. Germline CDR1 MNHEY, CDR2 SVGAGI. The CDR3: CASSYDRRSYGYTF. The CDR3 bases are TGTGCCAGCAGTTACGACAGGAGGAGCTATGGCTACACCTTC.

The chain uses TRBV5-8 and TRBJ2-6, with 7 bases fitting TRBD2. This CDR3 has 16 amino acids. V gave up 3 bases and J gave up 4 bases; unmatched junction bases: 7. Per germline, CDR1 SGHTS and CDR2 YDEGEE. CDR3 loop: CASSSLIGRGANVLTF. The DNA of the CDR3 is TGTGCCAGCAGCTCCCTGATCGGGAGGGGGGCCAACGTCCTGACTTTC.

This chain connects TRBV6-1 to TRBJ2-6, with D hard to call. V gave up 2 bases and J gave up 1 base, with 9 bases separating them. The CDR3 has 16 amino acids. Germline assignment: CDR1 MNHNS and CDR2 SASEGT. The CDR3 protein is CASSELRPSGANVLTF. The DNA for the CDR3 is TGTGCCAGCAGTGAACTTCGCCCTTCTGGGGCCAACGTCCTGACTTTC.

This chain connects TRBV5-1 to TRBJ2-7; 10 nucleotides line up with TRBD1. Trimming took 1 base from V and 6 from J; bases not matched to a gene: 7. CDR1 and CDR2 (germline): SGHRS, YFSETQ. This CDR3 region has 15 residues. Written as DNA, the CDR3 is TGCGCCAGCAGCTTGACGGGACAGGGGCCCCTCGAGCAGTACTTC. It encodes CASSLTGQGPLEQYF. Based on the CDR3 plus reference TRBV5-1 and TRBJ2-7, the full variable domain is KAGVTQTPRYLIKTRGQQVTLSCSPISGHRSVSWYQQTPGQGLQFLFEYFSETQRNKGNFPGRFSGRQFSNSRSEMNVSTLELGDSALYLCASSLTGQGPLEQYFGPGTRLTVT.